A single sample gave rise to the 22 T cell receptor beta chains below, sequenced in a study of T cells in Graves' hyperthyroidism and ophthalmopathy. Template material for amplifying TCR beta CDR3 regions consisted of RNA transcripts. HTBI primers were the set used in a first-round RT-PCR of the TCR CDR3. TCRdb ran MiXCR on the multiplex PCR reads and lists one entry per CDR3 protein. The repertoire holds a few hundred thousand distinct CDR3 sequences, 40% to 55% seen once, with roughly 7.7% in the top ten. The specimen sequenced was peripheral blood or thyroid tissue (not recorded which). Every receptor here comes from a woman under 30 with Graves' hyperthyroidism.

Ten or more counts support this clonotype. This chain connects TRBV29-1 to TRBJ2-7; D perhaps matches TRBD1 (6 bases). V was cut by 6 bases and J by 2 bases, with 11 bases left in between. Germline CDR1 reads SQVTM; CDR2 reads ANQGSEA. The CDR3 length is 12 residues. Here the CDR3 reads CSVGTRAYEQYF. CDR3 coding DNA: TGCAGCGTCGGGACACGCGCCTACGAGCAGTACTTC.

This clonotype was detected many times. J is TRBJ2-5 and V is TRBV12-3 or TRBV12-4; D tentatively fits TRBD1 or TRBD2 (5 bases each). The CDR3 has 13 residues. Trimming stripped 8 bases from V and 4 bases from J, with 14 bases between. The CDR3 spells CASGGTGLETQYF. In nucleotides, the CDR3 is TGTGCCAGCGGGGGAACGGGGTTAGAGACCCAGTACTTC.

This chain connects TRBV5-1 to TRBJ1-4; a possible D gene is TRBD1 (6 bases). Trimming pared 4 bases from V and 7 bases from J, leaving 14 bases between. The CDR3 is 14 amino acids. Germline lookup yields CDR1 SGHRS and CDR2 YFSETQ. CDR3 coding DNA: TGCGCCAGCAGCCAGGGGTCCTCTGGTGAAAAACTGTTTTTT. Its protein is CASSQGSSGEKLFF.

About this clonotype: It may be a read error: a sequence one base away is much more abundant. The rearrangement links TRBV5-1 to TRBJ2-2, with 7 bases lining up with TRBD1. This CDR3 spans 18 amino acids. Germline CDR1 reads SGHRS; CDR2 reads YFSETQ. The CDR3 loop is CASSLATGQHHWPGELLF. As DNA, the CDR3 is TGCGCCAGCAGCTTGGCAACGGGACAGCACCATTGGCCCGGGGAGCTGCTTTTT.

This clonotype was recorded at least ten times. The J gene is TRBJ1-5, the V gene TRBV6-5; no reliable D call. Per the germline V gene, CDR1 is MNHEY and CDR2 is SVGAGI. The CDR3 totals 14 residues. V lost 0 bases to trimming and J lost 4 bases, with 7 bases between them. In DNA, the CDR3 is TGTGCCAGCAGTTACTCGAGGGAGAATCAGCCCCAGCATTTT. It specifies CASSYSRENQPQHF.

This clonotype has a count of ten or more. The chain uses TRBV7-2 and TRBJ2-6, with 10 bases lining up with TRBD1. The V and J ends lost 4 bases and 2 bases, in that order; junction bases with no gene match: 14. From germline, CDR1 is SGHTA and CDR2 FQGNSA. The CDR3 spans 20 residues. CDR3 nucleotide sequence: TGTGCCAGCAGCTCTTGGACAGGGGGGATGGTGTATGCTGGGGCCAACGTCCTGACTTTC. Translation: CASSSWTGGMVYAGANVLTF. Looking up the rest from reference TRBV7-2 and TRBJ2-6 gives the full variable domain: GAGVSQSPSNKVTEKGKDVELRCDPISGHTALYWYRQSLGQGLEFLIYFQGNSAPDKSGLPSDRFSAERTGGSVSTLTIQRTQQEDSAVYLCASSSWTGGMVYAGANVLTFGAGSRLTVL.

This clonotype appeared a single time. The junction departs from the called germline gene at one end, perhaps through a read error. The genes are TRBV12-3 or TRBV12-4 and TRBJ1-3; 8 nucleotides align to TRBD1. The CDR3 spans 14 residues. DNA for the CDR3: TGTGCCACCAGTTACTGGGACAGGGGAAACACCATATATTTT. As protein: CATSYWDRGNTIYF.

This clonotype came up many times. This chain joins TRBV6-6 and TRBJ1-5, with D perhaps matching TRBD1 (5 bases). V was trimmed by 8 bases and J by 7 bases, leaving 18 bases between them. Looked up from germline, CDR1 is MNHNY and CDR2 is SVGAGI (reference sequence). The CDR3 totals 14 residues. The CDR3 region has the DNA TGTGCCAGCTGTTTGTCGGCAGGGAGGCAGCCCCAGCATTTT. Its protein is CASCLSAGRQPQHF.

This clonotype was counted many times. This chain links TRBV20-1 with TRBJ2-5; 10 bases are a match to TRBD2. The junction had 4 bases not matched to a gene; V was cut back by 6 bases and J by 3 bases. CDR1 and CDR2 from the germline V gene are DFQATT and SNEGSKA (reference sequence). This CDR3 region has 13 residues. Here the CDR3 DNA reads TGCAGTGCCGGAACTAGCGGGAAAGAGACCCAGTACTTC. Amino acid sequence: CSAGTSGKETQYF.

V and J are TRBV7-9 and TRBJ2-1; D gene ambiguous. Per germline, CDR1 SEHNR and CDR2 FQNEAQ (reference sequence). Trimming took off 4 bases at V and 4 bases at J, with 11 bases between the two ends. CDR3 length: 14 residues. The CDR3 region is CASSSRFGYNEQFF. As DNA, the CDR3 is TGTGCCAGCAGCTCTCGATTTGGGTACAATGAGCAGTTCTTC.

A note on this clonotype: No conserved phenylalanine or tryptophan ends this CDR3, so it is likely a read error. The chain combines TRBV7-9 with TRBJ2-7, with D tentatively TRBD1 (6 bases). The CDR3 is 17 residues long. V was clipped by 7 bases and J by 3 bases, with 25 bases between them. Germline lookup yields CDR1 SEHNR and CDR2 FQNEAQ (reference sequence). The CDR3 DNA reads TGTGCCAGCACTTCGGGACACACACCAGACTATGGCTACGAGCAGTACCTC. Protein sequence: CASTSGHTPDYGYEQYL.

V gene TRBV6-5 combines with J gene TRBJ2-7; TRBD2 matches 11 bases. In germline, CDR1 is MNHEY, CDR2 SVGAGI. The CDR3 runs 15 residues. The ends lost 5 bases at V and 4 bases at J; junction bases unmatched: 7. In nucleotides, the CDR3 is TGTGCCAGCAGTCCCGCCTTAGCGGGAGGGTACGAGCAGTACTTC. Its protein product is CASSPALAGGYEQYF.

The DNA for the CDR3 is TGCAGTGCCAGCAGAGGGTTCCGGGACGCTAGCTACGAGCAGTACTTC. Protein product: CSASRGFRDASYEQYF. The V and J genes are TRBV20-1 and TRBJ2-7; D may correspond to TRBD1 or TRBD2 (5 bases each). The germline V gene has CDR1 DFQATT and CDR2 SNEGSKA (reference sequence). V gave up 6 bases and J gave up 3 bases, with 24 bases separating them. The CDR3 consists of 16 residues.

This clonotype appeared many times. At one of its ends the junction is not consistent with the germline gene, which may arise from a read error. This rearrangement joins TRBV5-1 to TRBJ2-7, with a tentative D call TRBD1 (6 bases). The germline V gene encodes CDR1 SGHRS and CDR2 YFSETQ. The CDR3 has 14 residues. In nucleotides, the CDR3 is TGTGCCAGCAGACGTGACAGGTTCGCCTACGAGCAGTACTTC. The encoded protein is CASRRDRFAYEQYF.

This clonotype came up many times. This sequence joins TRBV24-1 and TRBJ2-2; D is uncertain. CDR1 is KGHDR and CDR2 is SFDVKD in the germline V gene. Trimming shortened V by 4 bases and J by 3 bases, and 2 bases separated the two germline ends. This CDR3 comprises 12 residues. For the CDR3, the DNA is TGTGCCACCAGTGAGGACACCGGGGAGCTGTTTTTT. This encodes CATSEDTGELFF.

This sequence joins TRBV24-1 and TRBJ2-3; perhaps TRBD1 as D (6 bases). This CDR3 region has 18 residues. With 2 bases removed from V and 2 bases from J, the gap between germline ends came to 19 bases. CDR1 KGHDR and CDR2 SFDVKD come from the germline V gene. CDR3 amino acids: CATSDSPRRGHITDTQYF. DNA for the CDR3: TGTGCCACCAGTGATTCACCACGAAGGGGACACATCACAGATACGCAGTATTTT.

This clonotype was seen just once. A much larger clone is a single base away; this may be a read error. This is likely a read error, given that the CDR3 carries no conserved phenylalanine or tryptophan at its end. The CDR3 protein is CASSFRAGGKEAFL. CDR3 in DNA: TGTGCCAGCAGCTTCCGGGCAGGGGGCAAGGAAGCTTTCCTT. The chain joins TRBV5-4 to TRBJ1-1; TRBD1 matches 8 bases. The CDR3 length is 14 residues. With V trimmed by 2 bases and J by 8 bases, 8 bases remained unmatched. Germline loops: CDR1 SGHNT, CDR2 YYREEE (reference sequence).

The V gene is TRBV20-1, the J gene TRBJ2-3; D is ambiguous. Looked up from germline, CDR1 is DFQATT and CDR2 is SNEGSKA (reference sequence). V gave up 0 bases and J gave up 4 bases, with 8 bases separating them. The CDR3 loop spans 13 amino acids. As DNA, the CDR3 is TGCAGTGCTAGAGATTTGGCGGCAGATACGCAGTATTTT. This codes for CSARDLAADTQYF.

This clonotype was seen repeatedly, ten times or more. The chain uses TRBV7-9 and TRBJ1-2, with D uncertain. This CDR3 has 13 residues. Germline V gives CDR1 SEHNR, CDR2 FQNEAQ (reference sequence). V lost 6 bases to trimming and J lost 4 bases, with 12 bases between them. The CDR3: CASSRQRSYGYTF. For the CDR3, the DNA is TGTGCCAGCAGTCGCCAGAGGAGCTATGGCTACACCTTC.

To note about this clonotype: Its ends do not fully match the called genes, so a read error is possible. The rearrangement links TRBV7-9 to TRBJ1-2; possibly TRBD1 for D (6 bases). CDR3 length equals 17 residues. In germline, CDR1 is SEHNR, CDR2 FQNEAQ (reference sequence). DNA of the CDR3: TGTGCCAGCAGCTTACCAATAAAGGGACATCATGACTATGGTTACACCTTC. Encoded protein: CASSLPIKGHHDYGYTF.

This clonotype came up many times. The rearrangement uses TRBV5-8 and TRBJ1-2, with 8 positions matching TRBD1. The J segment lost 7 bases and the V segment lost 2 bases, leaving 4 bases of the junction unmatched. The CDR3 is made up of 13 amino acids. Germline CDR1 reads SGHTS; CDR2 reads YDEGEE. The CDR3 reads CASSFRDRFGYTF. The CDR3 bases are TGTGCCAGCAGCTTCCGGGACAGGTTTGGCTACACCTTC.

The chain recombines TRBV29-1 with TRBJ1-2; 7 nucleotides agree with TRBD1. The germline gives CDR1 SQVTM, CDR2 ANQGSEA. Trimming at V came to 3 bases and at J to 2 bases, leaving 3 bases not matched to a gene. This CDR3 comprises 13 residues. The CDR3 protein is CSVDAQGNYGYTF. The CDR3 nucleotides are TGCAGCGTTGATGCACAGGGGAACTATGGCTACACCTTC.